Described below is a single TCR beta chain sequence and its context. Its target is not known. The sample originates from a study of cytotoxic CD8 clonotypes in ibrutinib-treated CLL. Overall study context: Collecting the response samples happened after a median roughly 13 months of treatment, with a range of 6 to 36. On average, each sample had about 250,000 productive templates and almost 95,000 productive rearrangements. Overall study findings and caveats: Baseline clonality was higher than in age-matched healthy donors and moved in step with circulating CD8+ T-cell counts.

The TCR beta libraries used 2 to 2.5 micrograms of genomic DNA that came from cryopreserved PBMCs. The table came from immunoSEQ multiplex PCR; TCRdb's copy has only in-frame clones and leaves some out. This table holds about 50,000 clones, about three fifths found once. V gave up 4 bases and J gave up 4 bases, with 7 bases separating them. CDR1 is DFQATT and CDR2 is SNEGSKA in the germline V gene (reference sequence). The CDR3 has 11 residues. The source is a human donor with chronic lymphocytic leukemia. Sample: PBMCs, taken after 24 months of ibrutinib treatment. The chain is built from TRBV20-1 and TRBJ2-5; no firm D call. The CDR3, as DNA: TGCAGTGCTATGTACCTAGAGACCCAGTACTTC. The encoded protein is CSAMYLETQYF.